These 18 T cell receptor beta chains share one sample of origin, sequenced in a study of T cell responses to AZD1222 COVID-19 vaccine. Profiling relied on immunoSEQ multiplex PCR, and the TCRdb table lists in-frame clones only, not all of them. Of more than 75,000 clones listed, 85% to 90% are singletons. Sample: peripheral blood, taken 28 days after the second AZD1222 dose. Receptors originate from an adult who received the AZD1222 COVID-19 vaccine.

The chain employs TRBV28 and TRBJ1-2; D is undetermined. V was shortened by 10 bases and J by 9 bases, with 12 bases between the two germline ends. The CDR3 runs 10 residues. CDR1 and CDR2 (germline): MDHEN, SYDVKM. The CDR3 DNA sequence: TGTGCCACTCTGGTCTTGAGCTACACCTTC. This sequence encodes CATLVLSYTF.

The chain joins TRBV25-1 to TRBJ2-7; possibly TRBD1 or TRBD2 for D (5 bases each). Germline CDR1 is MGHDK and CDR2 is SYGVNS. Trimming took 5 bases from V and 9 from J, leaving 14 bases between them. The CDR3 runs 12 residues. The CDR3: CASSPSRGSQYF. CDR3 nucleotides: TGTGCCAGCAGTCCCAGTCGGGGCTCGCAGTACTTC.

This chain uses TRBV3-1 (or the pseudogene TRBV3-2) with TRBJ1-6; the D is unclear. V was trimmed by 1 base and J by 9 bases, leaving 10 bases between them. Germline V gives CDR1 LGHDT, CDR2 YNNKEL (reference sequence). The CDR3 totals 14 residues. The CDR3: CASSQVHSFSPLHF. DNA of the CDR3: TGTGCCAGCAGCCAAGTCCACAGCTTTTCACCCCTCCACTTT.

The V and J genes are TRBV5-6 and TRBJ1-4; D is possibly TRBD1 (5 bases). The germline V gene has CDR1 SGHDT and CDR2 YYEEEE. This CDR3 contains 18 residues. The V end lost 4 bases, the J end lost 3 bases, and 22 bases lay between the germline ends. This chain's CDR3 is CASSPQFSYRTANEKLFF. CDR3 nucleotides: TGTGCCAGCAGCCCACAGTTCTCGTACAGGACGGCTAATGAAAAACTGTTTTTT.

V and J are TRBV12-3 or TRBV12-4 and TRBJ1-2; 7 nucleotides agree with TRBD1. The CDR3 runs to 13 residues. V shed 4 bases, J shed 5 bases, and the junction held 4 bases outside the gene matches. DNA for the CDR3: TGTGCCAGCAGTTCGACAGGGAAGTATGGCTACACCTTC. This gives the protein CASSSTGKYGYTF.

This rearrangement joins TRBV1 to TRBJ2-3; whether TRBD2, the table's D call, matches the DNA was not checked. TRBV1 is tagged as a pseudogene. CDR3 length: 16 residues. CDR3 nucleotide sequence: TGCACCAGCAGCCAAGCCGGACTAGCGGGCACAGATACGCAGTATTTT. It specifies CTSSQAGLAGTDTQYF.

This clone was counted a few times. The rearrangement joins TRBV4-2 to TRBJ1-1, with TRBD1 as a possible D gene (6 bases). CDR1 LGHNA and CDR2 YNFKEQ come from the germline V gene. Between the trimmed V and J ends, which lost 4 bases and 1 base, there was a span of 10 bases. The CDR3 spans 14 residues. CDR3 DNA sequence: TGTGCCAGCAGCCCCGGACAGACGAACACTGAAGCTTTCTTT. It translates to CASSPGQTNTEAFF.

Here the CDR3 DNA reads TGTGCCAGCAGCTTTCTCGAGTGGCTAGCGGGGAACAATGAGCAGTTCTTC. As protein: CASSFLEWLAGNNEQFF. The V and J genes are TRBV11-2 and TRBJ2-1, with 9 bases matching TRBD2. Germline values: CDR1 SGHAT, CDR2 FQNNGV. The J segment lost 5 bases and the V segment lost 3 bases, leaving 11 bases of the junction unmatched. The CDR3 spans 17 residues.

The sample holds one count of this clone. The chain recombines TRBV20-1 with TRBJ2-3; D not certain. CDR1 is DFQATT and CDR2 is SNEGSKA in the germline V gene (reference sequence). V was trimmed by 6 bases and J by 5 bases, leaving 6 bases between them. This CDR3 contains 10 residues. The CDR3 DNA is TGCAGTGCAGCATTAGATACGCAGTATTTT. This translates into CSAALDTQYF.

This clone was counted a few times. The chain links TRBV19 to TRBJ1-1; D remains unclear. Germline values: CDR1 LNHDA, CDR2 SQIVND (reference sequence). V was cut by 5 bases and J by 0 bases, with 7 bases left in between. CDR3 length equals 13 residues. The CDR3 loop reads CASSAVMNTEAFF. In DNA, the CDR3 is TGTGCCAGTAGTGCAGTGATGAACACTGAAGCTTTCTTT.

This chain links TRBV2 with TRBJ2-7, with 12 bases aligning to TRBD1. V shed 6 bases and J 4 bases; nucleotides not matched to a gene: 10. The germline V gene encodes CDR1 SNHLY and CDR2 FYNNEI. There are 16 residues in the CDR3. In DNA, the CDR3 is TGTGCCAGCAGAGCTTACGGGACAGGGGGCCGATACGAGCAGTACTTC. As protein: CASRAYGTGGRYEQYF.

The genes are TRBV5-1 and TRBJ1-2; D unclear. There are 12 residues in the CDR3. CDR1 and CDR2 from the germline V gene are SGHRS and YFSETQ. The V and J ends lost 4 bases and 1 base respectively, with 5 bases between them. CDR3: CASSGDNYGYTF. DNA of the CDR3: TGCGCCAGCAGCGGGGATAACTATGGCTACACCTTC.

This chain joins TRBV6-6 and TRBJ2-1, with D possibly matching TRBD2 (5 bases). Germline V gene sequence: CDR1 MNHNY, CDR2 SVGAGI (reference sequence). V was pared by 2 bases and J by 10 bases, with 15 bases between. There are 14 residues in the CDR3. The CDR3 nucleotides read TGTGCCAGCAGTTACAGGGTGGGCGGGTCCGAGCAGTTCTTC. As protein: CASSYRVGGSEQFF.

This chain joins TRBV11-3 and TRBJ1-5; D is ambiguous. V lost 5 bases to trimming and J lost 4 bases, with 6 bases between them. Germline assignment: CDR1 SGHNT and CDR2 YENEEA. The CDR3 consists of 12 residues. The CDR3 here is CASSLVNQPQHF. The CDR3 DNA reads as TGTGCCAGCAGCCTGGTAAATCAGCCCCAGCATTTT.

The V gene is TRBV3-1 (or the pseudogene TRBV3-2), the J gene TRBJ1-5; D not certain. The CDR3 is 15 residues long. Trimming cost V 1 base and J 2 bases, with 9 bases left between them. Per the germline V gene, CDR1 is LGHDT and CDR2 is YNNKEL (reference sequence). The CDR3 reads CASSQVGFGNQPQHF. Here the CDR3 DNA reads TGTGCCAGCAGCCAAGTCGGGTTTGGCAATCAGCCCCAGCATTTT.

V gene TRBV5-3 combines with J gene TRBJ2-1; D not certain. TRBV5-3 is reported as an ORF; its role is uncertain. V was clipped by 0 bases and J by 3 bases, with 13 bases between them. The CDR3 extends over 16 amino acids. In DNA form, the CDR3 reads TGTGCCAGAAGCTTGGCCGTTTGTCTATACTACAATGAGCAGTTCTTC. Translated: CARSLAVCLYYNEQFF.

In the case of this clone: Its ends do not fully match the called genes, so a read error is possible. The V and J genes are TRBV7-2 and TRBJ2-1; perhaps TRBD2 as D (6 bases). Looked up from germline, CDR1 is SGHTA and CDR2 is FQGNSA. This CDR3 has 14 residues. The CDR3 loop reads CASSLVLRGTPGVF. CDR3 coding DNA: TGTGCCAGCAGCTTAGTTCTCCGGGGGACCCCGGGGGTCTTC. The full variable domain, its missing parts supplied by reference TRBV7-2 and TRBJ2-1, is GAGVSQSPSNKVTEKGKDVELRCDPISGHTALYWYRQSLGQGLEFLIYFQGNSAPDKSGLPSDRFSAERTGGSVSTLTIQRTQQEDSAVYLCASSLVLRGTPGVFGPGTRLTVL.

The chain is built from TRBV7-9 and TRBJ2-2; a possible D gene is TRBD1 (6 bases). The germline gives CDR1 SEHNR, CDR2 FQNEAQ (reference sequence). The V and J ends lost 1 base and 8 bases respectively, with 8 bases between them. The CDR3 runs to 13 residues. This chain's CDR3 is CASSLGGTGELFF. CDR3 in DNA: TGTGCCAGCAGCTTAGGGGGGACAGGGGAGCTGTTTTTT.